A single sample is the source of the 20 T cell receptor beta chains below, sequenced in a study of T cell clonality in common variable immunodeficiency. The protocol was immunoSEQ multiplex PCR, while the TCRdb copy is restricted to in-frame clones and leaves out a portion. Recorded here are some 38,000 clones, none singletons. Sequencing was carried out using peripheral blood mononuclear cells. The origin of the receptors is a person between 18 and 75 years old in good health.

This clone was observed at least ten times. The sequence runs out 3 residues before the end of the CDR3; the remainder is reconstructed from the germline J gene. The chain carries TRBV7-8 and TRBJ1-4; 9 bases agree with TRBD1. V trimming: 5 bases; J trimming: 6 bases; junction bases outside the gene matches: 7. This CDR3 has 15 amino acids. Germline V gene sequence: CDR1 SGHVS, CDR2 FQNEAQ. Partial CDR3 DNA: TGTGCCAGCAGCGTAGGACAGGGGAGGGATGAAAAA. Translation: CASSVGQGRDEK. The full-length CDR3 reads as CASSVGQGRDEKLFF.

This clone has at least ten counts. The CDR3 end falls 3 residues outside the read, so it is completed with the germline J gene. The rearrangement joins TRBV5-4 to TRBJ2-7; tentatively, D is TRBD1 (6 bases). This CDR3 contains 15 residues. V was trimmed by 0 bases and J by 6 bases, leaving 16 bases between them. The germline V gene encodes CDR1 SGHNT and CDR2 YYREEE (reference sequence). The CDR3 bases that were read are TGTGCCAGCAGCTTGGCCAAGGTTAGCAGGGGCGAG. This translates into CASSLAKVSRGE. The full-length CDR3 reads as CASSLAKVSRGEQYF.

This clone was observed at least ten times. The sequenced fragment ends 3 residues before the CDR3 boundary, so the rest is inferred from the germline J gene. The rearrangement joins TRBV2 to TRBJ1-2; D gene unclear. The CDR3 has 15 amino acids. The germline gives CDR1 SNHLY, CDR2 FYNNEI. The sequenced CDR3 bases are TGTGCCAGCAGTGAATTAGCAGTGCTGGTGAGAGGC. It translates to CASSELAVLVRG. The CDR3 in its entirety is CASSELAVLVRGYTF.

This clone was found many times. With the read ending 3 residues before the CDR3 end, the germline J gene is used to fill in that end. The V call is TRBV19, the J call TRBJ1-4; tentative D call: TRBD1 (6 bases). The V gene lost 9 bases and the J gene lost 8 bases, with 19 bases spanning the gap. The germline V gene encodes CDR1 LNHDA and CDR2 SQIVND (reference sequence). This CDR3 has 14 residues. CDR3 sequence: CASSTGGAREKLFF. The CDR3 DNA, read in part, is TGTGCCAGCTCGACGGGGGGGGCCAGGGAAAAA.

There are many counts of this clone. The sequenced fragment ends 3 residues before the CDR3 boundary, so the rest is inferred from the germline J gene. The V call is TRBV28, the J call TRBJ2-1; 9 positions agree with TRBD2. V shed 2 bases, J shed 4 bases, and the junction held 6 bases outside the gene matches. This CDR3 is 16 amino acids long. Per the germline V gene, CDR1 is MDHEN and CDR2 is SYDVKM. The CDR3 region is CASSLARLAAYNEQFF. The covered CDR3 bases are TGTGCCAGCAGTTTAGCCCGACTAGCGGCTTACAATGAG. Looking up the rest from reference TRBV28 and TRBJ2-1 gives the full variable domain: DVKVTQSSRYLVKRTGEKVFLECVQDMDHENMFWYRQDPGLGLRLIYFSYDVKMKEKGDIPEGYSVSREKKERFSLILESASTNQTSMYLCASSLARLAAYNEQFFGPGTRLTVL.

The sample holds many counts of this clone. The sequence runs out 3 residues before the end of the CDR3; the remainder is reconstructed from the germline J gene. This chain links TRBV19 with TRBJ2-3; the D gene is possibly TRBD2 (6 bases). V lost 3 bases and J lost 4, with 8 bases in between. The V gene's germline CDR1 is LNHDA and CDR2 SQIVND (reference sequence). This CDR3 contains 13 residues. The part of the CDR3 DNA that was read is TGTGCCAGTAGTATCGGAGGGGCAGATACG. It yields the protein CASSIGGADT. The full CDR3 protein is CASSIGGADTQYF.

This clone was seen many times. The CDR3 extends 3 residues past the end of the read, so its final part is completed from the germline J gene. This chain connects TRBV7-8 to TRBJ2-7; TRBD1 is a possible D gene (6 bases). This CDR3 is 15 amino acids long. Trimming removed 3 bases from V and 0 bases from J, with 12 bases in between. CDR1 is SGHVS, CDR2 FQNEAQ, per germline. The sequenced CDR3 bases are TGTGCCAGCAGCTTGGACAGAACCCTCTCCTACGAG. Amino acid sequence: CASSLDRTLSYE. The whole CDR3 sequence is CASSLDRTLSYEQYF.

This clone was picked up many times. The DNA ends 3 residues before the CDR3 does, and the rest of the CDR3 is filled in from the germline J gene. The chain has TRBV5-1 and TRBJ2-3, with unresolved D. In germline, CDR1 is SGHRS, CDR2 YFSETQ. This CDR3 has 13 amino acids. Trimming left V 5 bases short and J 4 bases short, with 11 bases between. The DNA read from the CDR3 is TGCGCCAGCAGTCTCCTTCTCCCAGATACG. Amino acids: CASSLLLPDT. Given in full, the CDR3 is CASSLLLPDTQYF.

Note on this clone: The read terminates 3 residues before the CDR3 end, so the remaining end is supplied by the germline J gene. The chain recombines TRBV18 with TRBJ1-6, with 9 bases fitting TRBD1. V lost 5 bases and J lost 11; bases outside the gene matches: 4. Germline values: CDR1 KGHSH, CDR2 LQKENI. This CDR3 has 13 residues. CDR3 DNA, as far as it was read: TGTGCCAGCTCATCAGGGACAGGGCCACCC. Protein: CASSSGTGPP. The entire CDR3 sequence reads CASSSGTGPPLHF. Combining the CDR3 with reference TRBV18 and TRBJ1-6 gives the whole variable domain NAGVMQNPRHLVRRRGQEARLRCSPMKGHSHVYWYRQLPEEGLKFMVYLQKENIIDESGMPKERFSAEFPKEGPSILRIQQVVRGDSAAYFCASSSGTGPPLHFGNGTRLTVT.

This clone occurred many times. The CDR3 end is not reached by the read, which stops 3 residues before it; the germline J gene fills it in. The V gene is TRBV10-3, the J gene TRBJ2-7; D is uncertain. This CDR3 is built from 13 residues. V lost 11 bases to trimming and J lost 2 bases, with 16 bases between them. CDR1 is ENHRY and CDR2 is SYGVKD in the germline V gene. CDR3 protein: CAATATSPYEQYF. The sequenced part of the CDR3 DNA is TGTGCCGCAACCGCGACTTCCCCCTACGAG.

Many counts were recorded for this clone. The read terminates 3 residues before the CDR3 end, so the remaining end is supplied by the germline J gene. The rearrangement joins TRBV6-7 to TRBJ1-5, with TRBD1 as a possible D gene (6 bases). TRBV6-7 falls under the ORF class, with uncertain function. The CDR3 totals 16 residues. Trimming cost V 1 base and J 6 bases, with 16 bases left between them. The sequenced CDR3 bases are TGTGCCAGCAGTTACTACGACAGGTCTGGAGGTCAGCCC. As protein: CASSYYDRSGGQP. The complete CDR3 sequence is CASSYYDRSGGQPQHF.

This clone showed up many times. The read ends 3 residues before the CDR3 terminus; that terminus is restored from the germline J gene. The rearrangement uses TRBV5-4 and TRBJ1-4; D may be TRBD1 (6 bases). Trimming took 6 bases from V and 7 from J, leaving 22 bases between them. Germline values: CDR1 SGHNT, CDR2 YYREEE (reference sequence). The CDR3 contains 16 residues. CDR3 bases read: TGTGCCAGCATCAAACCCTGGGGGGGGCGGGGTGAAAAA. Encoded protein: CASIKPWGGRGEK. The complete CDR3 protein is CASIKPWGGRGEKLFF.

This clone was seen many times. The CDR3 end is not reached by the read, which stops 3 residues before it; the germline J gene fills it in. The V gene is TRBV19, the J gene TRBJ1-5, with 10 bases aligning to TRBD1. Per the germline V gene, CDR1 is LNHDA and CDR2 is SQIVND (reference sequence). This CDR3 spans 13 amino acids. The junction had 6 bases not matched to a gene; V was cut back by 7 bases and J by 9 bases. The CDR3 bases that were read are TGTGCCAGTATGGGACAGGGGTTAGGGCCC. Translation gives CASMGQGLGP. The full CDR3 is CASMGQGLGPQHF.

This clone was detected ten times or more. Sequencing ends 3 residues short of the CDR3 end; the germline J gene provides the rest. The chain carries TRBV5-1 and TRBJ2-1; TRBD2 matches 9 bases. The V gene end was trimmed by 5 bases and the J gene end by 0 bases; junction bases not matched to a gene: 9. Germline V lookup: CDR1 SGHRS, CDR2 YFSETQ. The CDR3 consists of 17 residues. The sequenced CDR3 bases are TGCGCCAGCAGTCTTAGAGCGGGAGGTAGCTCCTACAATGAG. It translates to CASSLRAGGSSYNE. The whole CDR3 is CASSLRAGGSSYNEQFF.

This clone was recorded many times. Read data end 3 residues before the CDR3 end; the end is taken from the germline J gene. J is TRBJ2-7 and V is TRBV5-4, with 9 bases matching TRBD1. Looked up from germline, CDR1 is SGHNT and CDR2 is YYREEE (reference sequence). V was pared by 4 bases and J by 5 bases, with 10 bases of the junction left unmatched. The CDR3 is made up of 15 amino acids. The covered CDR3 bases are TGTGCCAGCAGCCCTGAGGGGACAGGGCTCAACGAG. This encodes CASSPEGTGLNE. The whole CDR3 protein is CASSPEGTGLNEQYF.

In this sample, this clone turned up many times. The read terminates 3 residues before the CDR3 end, so the remaining end is supplied by the germline J gene. The rearrangement joins TRBV7-6 to TRBJ1-1; D gene uncertain. This CDR3 comprises 12 residues. CDR1 and CDR2 (germline): SGHVS, FNYEAQ. The CDR3 region is CASSPEGKEAFF. Incomplete CDR3 DNA: TGTGCCAGCAGCCCCGAGGGCAAAGAA.

This clone was picked up many times. Read sequence stops 3 residues before the CDR3 end, and the germline J gene provides the missing end. The chain joins TRBV2 to TRBJ1-6; the match to TRBD1 covers 11 bases. CDR1 SNHLY and CDR2 FYNNEI come from the germline V gene. Trimming took 6 bases from V and 10 from J; bases not matched to a gene: 2. This CDR3 has 13 residues. Incomplete CDR3 DNA: TGTGCCAGCAGGGGACAGGGGGGGTCACCC. Residues: CASRGQGGSP. The whole CDR3 sequence reads CASRGQGGSPLHF.

Concerning this clone itself: The read falls 3 residues short of the CDR3 end, and the missing part is taken from the germline J gene. The chain uses TRBV11-1 and TRBJ2-7; the D is unclear. The length of the CDR3 is 14 residues. V was trimmed by 4 bases and J by 5 bases, leaving 15 bases between them. Germline CDR1 is SGHAT and CDR2 is FQDESV (reference sequence). Incomplete CDR3 DNA: TGTGCCAGCAGCTCGCCAGGAATGTTTCACGAG. It translates to CASSSPGMFHE. The whole CDR3 protein reads CASSSPGMFHEQYF.

This clone was seen at least ten times. The read falls 3 residues short of the CDR3 end, and the missing part is taken from the germline J gene. The chain is built from TRBV5-1 and TRBJ2-7; 8 nucleotides line up with TRBD2. Germline CDR1 reads SGHRS; CDR2 reads YFSETQ. The CDR3 spans 14 residues. Losses at the gene ends were 2 bases for V and 2 bases for J; bases not matched to a gene: 3. The CDR3 region is CASSLSGSPYEQYF. The sequenced CDR3 bases are TGCGCCAGCAGCTTAAGCGGGAGCCCCTACGAG.

This clone was detected many times. The CDR3 extends 3 residues past the end of the read, so its final part is completed from the germline J gene. The chain has TRBV28 and TRBJ2-1, with D tentatively TRBD2 (6 bases). The CDR3 is 17 residues long. Germline-derived CDR1 and CDR2 are MDHEN and SYDVKM. The V and J ends lost 6 bases and 0 bases respectively, with 18 bases between them. The sequenced CDR3 bases are TGTGCCAGCAGCCTCCTAGGGACTGGGCACTCCTACAATGAG. This encodes CASSLLGTGHSYNE. The full CDR3 protein reads CASSLLGTGHSYNEQFF.